This TCR beta chain stems from a study of cytomegalovirus exposure and HLA in healthy donors. The CDR3 covers 15 residues. The germline V gene encodes CDR1 SGHNT and CDR2 YYREEE (reference sequence). Trimming cost V 0 bases and J 0 bases, with 10 bases left between them. In the PCR, 60 Vbeta and 13 Jbeta primers were used. The assay was immunoSEQ multiplex PCR, and TCRdb's table has in-frame clones only and misses some. The specimen's table records tens of thousands of clones. This TCR derives from a man aged 30 to 45 in good health and CMV-seronegative. The specimen sequenced was PBMCs. This sequence joins TRBV5-4 and TRBJ2-7, with a possible D match to TRBD1 (6 bases). In nucleotides, the CDR3 is TGTGCCAGCAGCTTGGGGACAGTTAGCTCCTACGAGCAGTACTTC. This gives the protein CASSLGTVSSYEQYF.